This T cell receptor (beta chain) was obtained from a study of graft-versus-host responses after intestinal transplantation. Study in general: Induction with anti-thymocyte globulin, then tacrolimus and steroids for three to four years, was given to all recipients. Study-wide results and caveats: An association linked early post-transplant HvG declines with peak circulating GvH clone levels. The recipient marrow held GvH clones, and some of them showed up first in ileum or blood. Allografts carried high graft-versus-host to host-versus-graft clonal ratios in patients having graft-donor T cell macrochimerism.

Unmatched junction bases numbered 8, after V lost 5 bases and J lost 9 bases. CDR1 is SGHTA and CDR2 is FQGTGA in the germline V gene. The CDR3 contains 15 residues. The assay was immunoSEQ multiplex PCR, and TCRdb's table has in-frame clones only and misses some. There are roughly 97,000 clones in the sample; about nine tenths occur only once, and about 16% lies in the top ten. As for this clone: The antigen remains undetermined.

The material was PBMCs, obtained around 68 weeks after intestinal transplant. The source of this sequence is a human patient who received an intestinal transplant, so some T cells may come from the graft donor. The chain employs TRBV7-3 and TRBJ1-6; 9 bases map to TRBD1. CDR3 region: CASSTGGTGRSPLHF. For the CDR3, the DNA is TGTGCCAGCAGCACAGGGGGGACAGGGCGTTCACCCCTCCACTTT.